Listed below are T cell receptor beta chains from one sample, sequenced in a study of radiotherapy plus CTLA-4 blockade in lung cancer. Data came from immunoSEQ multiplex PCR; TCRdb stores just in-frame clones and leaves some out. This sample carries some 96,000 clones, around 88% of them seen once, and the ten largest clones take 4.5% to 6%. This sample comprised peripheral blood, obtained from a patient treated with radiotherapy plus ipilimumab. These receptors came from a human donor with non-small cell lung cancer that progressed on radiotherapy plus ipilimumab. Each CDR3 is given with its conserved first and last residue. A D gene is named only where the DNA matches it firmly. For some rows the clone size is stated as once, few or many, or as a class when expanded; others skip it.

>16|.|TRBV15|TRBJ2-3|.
CATSRAQGGKGDTQYF
TGTGCCACCAGCAGAGCCCAGGGGGGGAAAGGAGATACGCAGTATTTT
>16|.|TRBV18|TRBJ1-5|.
CASSPNSGSPNQPQHF
TGTGCCAGCTCACCAAATAGTGGCAGTCCCAATCAGCCCCAGCATTTT
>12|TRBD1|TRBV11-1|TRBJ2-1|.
CASRSGGNEQFF
TGTGCCAGCAGATCAGGGGGCAATGAGCAGTTCTTC
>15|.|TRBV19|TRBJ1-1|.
CASSIEGQVNTEAFF
TGTGCCAGTAGTATAGAGGGACAAGTGAACACTGAAGCTTTCTTT
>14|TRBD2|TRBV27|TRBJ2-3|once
CASSLAGGADTQYF
TGTGCCAGCAGTTTAGCGGGAGGGGCAGATACGCAGTATTTT
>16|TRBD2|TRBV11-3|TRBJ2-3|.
CASSLSGRGSTDTQYF
TGTGCCAGCAGCCTTAGCGGGAGGGGGAGTACAGATACGCAGTATTTT
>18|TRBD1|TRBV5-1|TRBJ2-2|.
CASSLRQGDLPRPGELFF
TGCGCCAGCAGCCTTAGACAGGGCGACCTACCTCGACCCGGGGAGCTGTTTTTT
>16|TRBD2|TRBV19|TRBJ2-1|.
CASSIGVAGVSNEQFF
TGTGCCAGTAGTATTGGGGTAGCGGGAGTCTCGAATGAGCAGTTCTTC
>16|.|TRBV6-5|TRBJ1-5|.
CASSYSGTSFGQPQHF
TGTGCCAGCAGTTACTCCGGGACATCTTTTGGGCAGCCCCAGCATTTT
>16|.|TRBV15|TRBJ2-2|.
CATSRDPTGNTGELFF
TGTGCCACCAGCAGAGATCCGACAGGCAACACCGGGGAGCTGTTTTTT
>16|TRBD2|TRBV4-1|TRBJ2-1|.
CASSHPGTSVYNEQFF
TGCGCCAGCAGCCACCCCGGGACTAGTGTTTACAATGAGCAGTTCTTC
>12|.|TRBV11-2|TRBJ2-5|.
CASSLVEETQYF
TGTGCCAGCAGCTTAGTTGAGGAGACCCAGTACTTC
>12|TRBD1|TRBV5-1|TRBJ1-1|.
CASSVDRDQAFF
TGCGCCAGCAGCGTCGACAGGGACCAAGCTTTCTTT
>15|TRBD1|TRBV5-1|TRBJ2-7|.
CASRMTGTGGGEQYF
TGCGCCAGCAGAATGACCGGGACAGGGGGTGGCGAGCAGTACTTC
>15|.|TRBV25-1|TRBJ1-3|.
CASSARDMPRLTIYF
TGTGCCAGCAGTGCACGGGACATGCCGCGACTCACCATATATTTT
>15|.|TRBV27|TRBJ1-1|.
CASSSIASYYTEAFF
TGTGCCAGCAGTTCCATCGCCTCATACTACACTGAAGCTTTCTTT
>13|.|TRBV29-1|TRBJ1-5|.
CSVGDTFNQPQHF
TGCAGCGTAGGGGACACGTTCAATCAGCCCCAGCATTTT
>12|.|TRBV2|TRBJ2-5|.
CASRRTQETQYF
TGTGCCAGCAGGCGGACACAAGAGACCCAGTACTTC
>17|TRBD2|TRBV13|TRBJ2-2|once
CASSSSGGGRDTGELFF
TGTGCCAGCAGCTCGTCCGGTGGCGGGAGAGACACCGGGGAGCTGTTTTTT
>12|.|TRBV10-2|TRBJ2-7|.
CVSSSGFYEQYF
TGCGTCAGCAGCAGCGGTTTCTACGAGCAGTACTTC
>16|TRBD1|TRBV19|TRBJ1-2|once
CASKPTGTGTGYGYTF
TGTGCCAGTAAGCCTACAGGGACAGGGACGGGGTATGGCTACACCTTC
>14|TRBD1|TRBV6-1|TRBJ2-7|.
CASRPGQGPYEQYF
TGTGCCAGCAGGCCGGGACAGGGGCCCTACGAGCAGTACTTC
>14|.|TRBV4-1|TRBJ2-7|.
CASSPGGSGYEQYF
TGCGCCAGCAGCCCTGGGGGTAGTGGCTACGAGCAGTACTTC
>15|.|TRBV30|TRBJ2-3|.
CAWIQTRSPHGTQYF
TGTGCCTGGATCCAGACTCGTTCCCCGCACGGTACGCAGTATTTT
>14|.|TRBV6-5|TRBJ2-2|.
CASSFLVNTGELFF
TGTGCCAGCAGTTTCCTGGTGAACACCGGGGAGCTGTTTTTT
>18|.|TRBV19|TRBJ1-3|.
CASSHPGTAALSGNTIYF
TGTGCCAGTAGCCATCCCGGGACGGCGGCACTCTCTGGAAACACCATATATTTT
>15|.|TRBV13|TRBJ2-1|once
CASSHGVSSYNEQFF
TGTGCCAGCAGCCACGGAGTGAGCTCCTACAATGAGCAGTTCTTC
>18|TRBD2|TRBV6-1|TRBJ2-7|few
CASSEGTSGRAWGYEQYF
TGTGCCAGCAGTGAAGGTACTAGCGGGAGGGCCTGGGGCTACGAGCAGTACTTC
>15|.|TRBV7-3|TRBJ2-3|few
CASSLFPGAEDTQYF
TGTGCCAGCAGCTTATTTCCGGGAGCTGAAGATACGCAGTATTTT
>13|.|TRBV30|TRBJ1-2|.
CAWSLGQNYGYTF
TGTGCCTGGAGTTTAGGGCAAAACTATGGCTACACCTTC
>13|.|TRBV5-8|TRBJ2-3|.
CASSPRFTDTQYF
TGTGCCAGCAGCCCCCGATTCACAGATACGCAGTATTTT
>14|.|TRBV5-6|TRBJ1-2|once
CASSPGLGGYGYTF
TGTGCCAGCAGCCCGGGACTTGGCGGCTATGGCTACACCTTC
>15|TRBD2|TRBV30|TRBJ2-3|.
CAWSLREASTDTQYF
TGTGCCTGGAGTCTGCGGGAGGCAAGCACAGATACGCAGTATTTT
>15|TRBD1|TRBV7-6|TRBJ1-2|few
CASSAKSGGRGGYTF
TGTGCCAGCAGCGCGAAGTCAGGGGGGCGCGGGGGCTACACCTTC
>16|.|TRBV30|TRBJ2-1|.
CAWSRRGSLNYNEQFF
TGTGCCTGGAGTCGGAGGGGATCCCTTAACTACAATGAGCAGTTCTTC
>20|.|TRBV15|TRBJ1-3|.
CATSRQRGGTPGSSGNTIYF
TGTGCCACCAGCAGACAAAGGGGCGGGACACCCGGAAGCTCTGGAAACACCATATATTTT
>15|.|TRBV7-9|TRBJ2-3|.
CASSLGGIRGDTQYF
TGTGCCAGCAGCTTAGGCGGGATTCGGGGAGATACGCAGTATTTT
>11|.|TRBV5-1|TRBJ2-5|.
CASTEQETQYF
TGCGCCAGCACCGAACAAGAGACCCAGTACTTC
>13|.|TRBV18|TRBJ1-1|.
CASSPDLNTEAFF
TGTGCCAGCTCACCAGACTTGAACACTGAAGCTTTCTTT
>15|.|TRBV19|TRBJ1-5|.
CASKRSGGSGQPQHF
TGTGCCAGTAAAAGGTCGGGGGGTTCAGGACAGCCCCAGCATTTT
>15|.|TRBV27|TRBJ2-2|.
CASSSWTENTGELFF
TGTGCCAGCAGTTCGTGGACGGAGAACACCGGGGAGCTGTTTTTT
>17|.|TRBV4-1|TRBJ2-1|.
CASSHEVSQGLYNEQFF
TGCGCCAGCAGCCATGAAGTCTCACAGGGACTCTACAATGAGCAGTTCTTC
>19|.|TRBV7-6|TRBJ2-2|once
CASSLWELGQHSNTGELFF
TGTGCCAGCAGCTTATGGGAACTTGGACAACATAGTAACACCGGGGAGCTGTTTTTT
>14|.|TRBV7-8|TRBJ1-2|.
CASSTAGTNYGYTF
TGTGCCAGCAGCACAGCAGGGACCAACTATGGCTACACCTTC
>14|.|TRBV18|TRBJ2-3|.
CASSWGISTDTQYF
TGTGCCAGCTCATGGGGGATCAGCACAGATACGCAGTATTTT
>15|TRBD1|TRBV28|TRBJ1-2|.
CASSPPTGVRYGYTF
TGTGCCAGCAGTCCTCCGACAGGGGTGAGGTATGGCTACACCTTC
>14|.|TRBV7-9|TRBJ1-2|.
CASSPGALPYGYTF
TGTGCCAGCAGCCCCGGGGCCCTACCCTATGGCTACACCTTC
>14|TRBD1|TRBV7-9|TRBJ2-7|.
CASSLGTGSYEQYF
TGTGCCAGCAGCTTGGGGACAGGATCCTACGAGCAGTACTTC
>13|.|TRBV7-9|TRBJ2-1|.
CASSPYPKNEQFF
TGTGCCAGCAGCCCCTACCCAAAGAATGAGCAGTTCTTC
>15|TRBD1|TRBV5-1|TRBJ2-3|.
CASSLQGAGTDTQYF
TGCGCCAGCAGCTTACAGGGGGCAGGGACAGATACGCAGTATTTT
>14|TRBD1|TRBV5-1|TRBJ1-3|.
CASSLGQGGNTIYF
TGCGCCAGCAGCTTAGGACAGGGAGGAAACACCATATATTTT
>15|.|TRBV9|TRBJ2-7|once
CASSVGLGTMHEQYF
TGTGCCAGCAGCGTAGGATTGGGTACCATGCACGAGCAGTACTTC
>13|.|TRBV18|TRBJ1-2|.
CASSPERDYGYTF
TGTGCCAGCTCACCCGAAAGGGACTATGGCTACACCTTC
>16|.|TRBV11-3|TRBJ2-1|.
CASSLEARRGDNEQFF
TGTGCCAGCAGCTTAGAAGCGCGAAGAGGGGACAATGAGCAGTTCTTC
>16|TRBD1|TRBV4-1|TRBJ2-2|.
CASSPSTGAPSGELFF
TGCGCCAGCAGCCCCTCCACAGGGGCCCCCTCCGGGGAGCTGTTTTTT